Below, 11 T cell receptor beta chains from the same sample are listed, as sequenced in a study of blood T cell repertoires in COVID-19 (dated by TCRdb to the early 2020s). The method was the immunoSEQ multiplex PCR assay. In TCRdb, the immuneACCESS table is reduced to in-frame sequences with V and J assigned. These tables do not hold every clone; where another copy was compared, an unresolved V gene accounts for under half, and the others remain unexplained. A total of roughly 150,000 clones appear in this sample, 75% to 90% of them only once. Clones ranked in the top ten supply around 4% of the sample. The sequenced material came from peripheral blood. The receptors derive from a woman of 80 years or more with acute or convalescent COVID-19.

The chain links TRBV5-1 to TRBJ2-1; TRBD1 agrees at 8 bases. The junction had 4 bases not matched to a gene; V was cut back by 4 bases and J by 7 bases. The CDR3 contains 13 residues. Germline CDR1 and CDR2: SGHRS and YFSETQ. CDR3 in amino acids: CASSPDRVNEQFF. CDR3 nucleotides: TGCGCCAGCAGCCCGGACAGGGTAAATGAGCAGTTCTTC.

This sequence joins TRBV9 and TRBJ1-4; a possible D gene is TRBD1 (6 bases). The CDR3 extends over 14 amino acids. CDR1 and CDR2 from the germline V gene are SGDLS and YYNGEE. The ends were cut back, 3 bases at V and 5 bases at J, with 11 bases in the middle. The CDR3 spells CASSGGHGNEKLFF. The DNA for the CDR3 is TGTGCCAGCAGCGGGGGACACGGGAATGAAAAACTGTTTTTT.

The gene calls are TRBV10-3 and TRBJ1-2, with 7 bases lining up with TRBD1. Germline V gene sequence: CDR1 ENHRY, CDR2 SYGVKD. CDR3 length equals 16 residues. With 0 bases clipped from V and 1 base from J, the junction kept 5 bases outside the gene matches. The CDR3 nucleotides are TGTGCCATCAGTGAGTCGCCGGGACAGAGTAACTATGGCTACACCTTC. This encodes CAISESPGQSNYGYTF.

The V gene is TRBV19, the J gene TRBJ1-6; D possibly corresponds to TRBD1 (6 bases). Germline CDR1 LNHDA, CDR2 SQIVND (reference sequence). V was cut by 4 bases and J by 0 bases, with 7 bases left in between. This CDR3 spans 15 amino acids. The CDR3 protein is CASSTRGSYNSPLHF. CDR3 DNA: TGTGCCAGTAGTACCAGGGGCTCCTATAATTCACCCCTCCACTTT.

The rearrangement joins TRBV5-1 to TRBJ2-3; 9 bases agree with TRBD2. Germline V gives CDR1 SGHRS, CDR2 YFSETQ. V lost 0 bases and J lost 5; bases outside the gene matches: 1. The CDR3 spans 14 residues. The CDR3 here is CASSLEREEDTQYF. In nucleotides, the CDR3 is TGCGCCAGCAGCTTGGAGCGGGAGGAAGATACGCAGTATTTT.

J is TRBJ1-2 and V is TRBV5-4; 7 bases line up with TRBD1. V was pared by 3 bases and J by 4 bases, with 9 bases of the junction left unmatched. The CDR3 length is 15 residues. Germline CDR1 and CDR2: SGHNT and YYREEE (reference sequence). CDR3 nucleotides: TGTGCCAGCAGCTCAGATTGGACAGGCAGCTATGGCTACACCTTC. Translating gives CASSSDWTGSYGYTF.

V gene TRBV7-2 combines with J gene TRBJ2-3, with 7 bases fitting TRBD2. This CDR3 comprises 16 residues. Germline CDR1 reads SGHTA; CDR2 reads FQGNSA. J lost 1 base, V lost 6 bases, and 10 bases had no gene match. The CDR3 coding sequence is TGTGCCAGCAGTCGGGCTAGCGGTTCGGGCACAGATACGCAGTATTTT. Protein product: CASSRASGSGTDTQYF.

The chain carries TRBV5-1 and TRBJ2-1; D not resolved. The germline CDR1 and CDR2 sequences are SGHRS and YFSETQ. The CDR3 is made up of 15 amino acids. Between the trimmed V and J ends, which lost 0 bases and 0 bases, there was a span of 7 bases. The chain's CDR3 is CASSLGFSSYNEQFF. CDR3 DNA: TGCGCCAGCAGCTTGGGTTTCAGCTCCTACAATGAGCAGTTCTTC.

A few counts support this clone. The chain joins TRBV5-1 to TRBJ1-1; 8 bases line up with TRBD1. Per the germline V gene, CDR1 is SGHRS and CDR2 is YFSETQ. The CDR3 length is 13 residues. The trim removed 5 bases at V and 3 bases at J, leaving 3 bases unmatched. CDR3: CASRQTGDTEAFF. In DNA form, the CDR3 reads TGCGCCAGCAGGCAGACAGGGGACACTGAAGCTTTCTTT.

J is TRBJ1-3 and V is TRBV18; no firm D call. CDR3 length equals 15 residues. CDR1 is KGHSH, CDR2 LQKENI, per germline. V gave up 6 bases and J gave up 0 bases, with 12 bases separating them. The CDR3 sequence is CASSQTDNSGNTIYF. The CDR3, as DNA: TGTGCCAGCTCCCAAACCGACAACTCTGGAAACACCATATATTTT.

The rearrangement links TRBV5-1 to TRBJ1-1, with D possibly matching TRBD1 (6 bases). V was cut by 7 bases and J by 3 bases, with 16 bases left in between. The CDR3 is 14 amino acids. The germline V gene has CDR1 SGHRS and CDR2 YFSETQ. The CDR3 reads CASSNLYRDTEAFF. The CDR3 nucleotides read TGCGCCAGCTCGAATTTATACAGGGACACTGAAGCTTTCTTT.